Listed below are T cell receptor beta chains from one sample, sequenced in a study of cytomegalovirus exposure and HLA in healthy donors. Sequencing was performed with immunoSEQ multiplex PCR; in TCRdb, only in-frame clones are kept and a portion is missing. This repertoire includes approximately 140,000 clones. The sequenced sample was PBMCs. Receptors were obtained from a middle-aged woman in good health and CMV-seronegative. The conserved cysteine and the conserved F or W are not part of the CDR3 here. Each record gives: V gene, J gene, CDR3 protein.

v_gene: TRBV7-9
j_gene: TRBJ1-4
CDR3aa: ASSPGTDDNEKLF

v_gene: TRBV9
j_gene: TRBJ2-1
CDR3aa: ASTRSTGVLYNEQF

v_gene: TRBV5-1
j_gene: TRBJ2-3
CDR3aa: ASSLPSGAPDTQY

v_gene: TRBV18
j_gene: TRBJ1-2
CDR3aa: ASSPDQGFGGYT

v_gene: TRBV7-6
j_gene: TRBJ2-5
CDR3aa: ASSLLGLAETQY

v_gene: TRBV19
j_gene: TRBJ1-6
CDR3aa: ASSIAQHNSPLH

v_gene: TRBV5-1
j_gene: TRBJ2-6
CDR3aa: ASSLGAGARGANVLT

v_gene: TRBV10-3
j_gene: TRBJ1-1
CDR3aa: AISRDRLNTEAF

v_gene: TRBV11-2
j_gene: TRBJ1-2
CDR3aa: ASSSWRRQGVYGYT

v_gene: TRBV9
j_gene: TRBJ2-2
CDR3aa: ASSPRDTNTGELF

v_gene: TRBV6-6
j_gene: TRBJ2-3
CDR3aa: ASRGQGTVDTQY

v_gene: TRBV7-2
j_gene: TRBJ1-1
CDR3aa: ASSSRGNTEAF

v_gene: TRBV5-8
j_gene: TRBJ2-3
CDR3aa: ASSLRRNPDTQY

v_gene: TRBV5-1
j_gene: TRBJ2-7
CDR3aa: ASSSSSGVAYEQY

v_gene: TRBV5-4
j_gene: TRBJ1-3
CDR3aa: ASSTGTGAGNTIY

v_gene: TRBV7-2
j_gene: TRBJ2-2
CDR3aa: ASSLGHWTGNTGELF

v_gene: TRBV6-6
j_gene: TRBJ1-4
CDR3aa: ASSYEGGREKLF

v_gene: TRBV27
j_gene: TRBJ2-1
CDR3aa: ASSLPGAYNEQF

v_gene: TRBV11-3
j_gene: TRBJ1-1
CDR3aa: ASSPRGGTEAF

v_gene: TRBV5-1
j_gene: TRBJ2-7
CDR3aa: ASSLGQGSTYEQY

v_gene: TRBV7-3
j_gene: TRBJ1-1
CDR3aa: ASRAALNTEAF

v_gene: TRBV5-1
j_gene: TRBJ1-2
CDR3aa: ASSLEAANYGYT

v_gene: TRBV29-1
j_gene: TRBJ2-2
CDR3aa: SVPRWDRGLGTGELF

v_gene: TRBV7-9
j_gene: TRBJ1-2
CDR3aa: ASRPDRIYGYT

v_gene: TRBV5-1
j_gene: TRBJ2-5
CDR3aa: ASSLVSGKETQY

v_gene: TRBV7-9
j_gene: TRBJ2-5
CDR3aa: ASSHGGPGERQETQY

v_gene: TRBV18
j_gene: TRBJ1-2
CDR3aa: ASSPVQKSYGYT

v_gene: TRBV4-3
j_gene: TRBJ1-2
CDR3aa: ASSQDFGTGGYYGYT

v_gene: TRBV19
j_gene: TRBJ1-3
CDR3aa: ASSLWGGSGNTIY

v_gene: TRBV6-4
j_gene: TRBJ1-1
CDR3aa: ASRRTGDTEAF

v_gene: TRBV7-3
j_gene: TRBJ2-2
CDR3aa: ASSPQGAGGNTGELF

v_gene: TRBV9
j_gene: TRBJ1-1
CDR3aa: ASSGRGHSAGNTEAF

v_gene: TRBV19
j_gene: TRBJ2-3
CDR3aa: ASSIEGRGGGTTDTQY

v_gene: TRBV5-1
j_gene: TRBJ1-1
CDR3aa: ASSLSQGASGNTEAF

v_gene: TRBV5-6
j_gene: TRBJ1-5
CDR3aa: ASSLKGQGTGPQH

v_gene: TRBV10-3
j_gene: TRBJ2-7
CDR3aa: AISAGRGSYEQY

v_gene: TRBV11-2
j_gene: TRBJ2-7
CDR3aa: ASTPGTYSYEQY

v_gene: TRBV5-6
j_gene: TRBJ2-7
CDR3aa: ASSSQRGDYEQY

v_gene: TRBV7-9
j_gene: TRBJ2-6
CDR3aa: ASSRLLGQGANVLT

v_gene: TRBV5-8
j_gene: TRBJ2-3
CDR3aa: ASSLAPGGAEDTQY

v_gene: TRBV2
j_gene: TRBJ1-5
CDR3aa: ASSRQQGNRQPQH

v_gene: TRBV11-2
j_gene: TRBJ1-1
CDR3aa: ASSLYLGSGAEAF

v_gene: TRBV5-8
j_gene: TRBJ2-5
CDR3aa: ASSFLGAENQETQY

v_gene: TRBV6-4
j_gene: TRBJ2-7
CDR3aa: ASSEAGGSYEQY

v_gene: TRBV11-3
j_gene: TRBJ2-3
CDR3aa: ASSLGTSPDTQY

v_gene: TRBV6-5
j_gene: TRBJ2-5
CDR3aa: ASSFDRFPQETQY

v_gene: TRBV14
j_gene: TRBJ1-4
CDR3aa: ASSPGSFNEKLF

v_gene: TRBV5-1
j_gene: TRBJ2-5
CDR3aa: ASERGAGGPRQETQY

v_gene: TRBV5-5
j_gene: TRBJ2-1
CDR3aa: ASSLAPGQGANEQF

v_gene: TRBV19
j_gene: TRBJ2-7
CDR3aa: ASSMGRAHEQY

v_gene: TRBV6-5
j_gene: TRBJ2-5
CDR3aa: ASSYGGGQETQY

v_gene: TRBV27
j_gene: TRBJ1-2
CDR3aa: ASRSLEGVYGYT

v_gene: TRBV5-5
j_gene: TRBJ1-4
CDR3aa: ASSKDTATNEKLF

v_gene: TRBV19
j_gene: TRBJ1-5
CDR3aa: ASIGRTGESNQPQH

v_gene: TRBV5-1
j_gene: TRBJ1-2
CDR3aa: ASSPDGTGVYGYT